This passage covers 18 T cell receptor beta chains from one sample sequenced in a study of somatic mutations in cytotoxic T cells in rheumatoid arthritis. Repertoires were generated with immunoSEQ multiplex PCR, while TCRdb's copy carries only in-frame clones and drops some. The table shows tens of thousands of clones, with around 86% occurring only once. The sequenced material came from CD8+ T cells sorted from blood. These receptors all come from an adult with rheumatoid arthritis.

In DNA, the CDR3 is TGCGCCAGCAGCCAAGGAAATGAGCAGTTCTTC. It specifies CASSQGNEQFF. This chain connects TRBV4-3 to TRBJ2-1; D gene unclear. The V gene's germline CDR1 is LGHNA and CDR2 YSLEER. The CDR3 contains 11 residues. The V and J ends lost 1 base and 7 bases respectively, with 2 bases between them.

Remarks on this clone: This sample includes further DNA sequences coding for the same CDR3. The rearrangement uses TRBV7-6 and TRBJ2-1; D gene ambiguous. Germline V gene data show CDR1 as SGHVS and CDR2 as FNYEAQ. The CDR3 length is 12 residues. Trimming pared 2 bases from V and 9 bases from J, leaving 8 bases between. CDR3 sequence: CASSLIRGEQFF. The CDR3, as DNA: TGTGCCAGCAGCTTAATCCGCGGTGAGCAGTTCTTC.

This rearrangement joins TRBV6-6 to TRBJ2-1; the D gene could be TRBD1 or TRBD2 (5 bases each). V lost 4 bases and J 4 bases, leaving 14 bases between the germline ends. The CDR3 sequence is 15 residues long. CDR1 and CDR2 (germline): MNHNY, SVGAGI (reference sequence). CDR3 residues: CASSFYRGPYNEQFF. Written as DNA, the CDR3 is TGTGCCAGCAGTTTCTACCGGGGCCCGTACAATGAGCAGTTCTTC.

The V and J genes are TRBV7-9 and TRBJ1-3; 8 nucleotides match TRBD1. V trimming: 4 bases; J trimming: 2 bases; junction bases outside the gene matches: 4. Germline V gene sequence: CDR1 SEHNR, CDR2 FQNEAQ (reference sequence). The CDR3 sequence is 15 residues long. The CDR3 nucleotides read TGTGCCAGCAGCTCAGGGGGCCCCCCTGGAAACACCATATATTTT. Encoded protein: CASSSGGPPGNTIYF.

The J gene is TRBJ1-1, the V gene TRBV7-9, with a possible D match to TRBD1 (5 bases). CDR3 size: 15 residues. Per germline, CDR1 SEHNR and CDR2 FQNEAQ (reference sequence). Trimming left V 1 base short and J 8 bases short, with 17 bases between. CDR3 in amino acids: CASSLEGDLNPEAFF. The CDR3 DNA reads TGTGCCAGCAGCTTAGAAGGGGACCTCAACCCCGAAGCTTTCTTT.

The V gene is TRBV27, the J gene TRBJ1-6; D gene unclear. The CDR3 loop spans 13 amino acids. The V end was cut by 6 bases, the J end by 7 bases, with 10 bases between. The germline V gene encodes CDR1 MNHEY and CDR2 SMNVEV (reference sequence). The CDR3 sequence: CASSGAMNSPLHF. CDR3 in DNA: TGTGCCAGCAGCGGAGCGATGAATTCACCCCTCCACTTT.

The genes are TRBV28 and TRBJ1-2, with D maybe TRBD1 (6 bases). The germline V gene encodes CDR1 MDHEN and CDR2 SYDVKM. Trimming stripped 5 bases from V and 4 bases from J, with 14 bases between. The CDR3 is 14 amino acids. CDR3 DNA: TGTGCCAGCAGTCAGGACAGTCTCTTCTATGGCTACACCTTC. This codes for CASSQDSLFYGYTF.

V and J are TRBV9 and TRBJ2-5, with a tentative D call TRBD1 (5 bases). The ends were cut back, 3 bases at V and 5 bases at J, with 11 bases in the middle. This CDR3 is built from 13 residues. Looked up from germline, CDR1 is SGDLS and CDR2 is YYNGEE. The CDR3 is CASSEGLWETQYF. CDR3 DNA sequence: TGTGCCAGCAGCGAGGGGTTATGGGAGACCCAGTACTTC.

The chain uses TRBV28 and TRBJ2-1; no reliable D call. The germline gives CDR1 MDHEN, CDR2 SYDVKM. The V gene lost 1 base and the J gene lost 1 base, with 5 bases spanning the gap. The CDR3 consists of 14 residues. The CDR3 reads CASSLLASYNEQFF. CDR3 coding DNA: TGTGCCAGCAGTTTATTGGCGTCCTACAATGAGCAGTTCTTC.

The chain combines TRBV13 with TRBJ1-2; tentative D call: TRBD1 (6 bases). CDR1 and CDR2 from the germline V gene are PRHDT and FYEKMQ (reference sequence). This CDR3 has 13 amino acids. The V gene lost 2 bases and the J gene lost 8 bases, with 12 bases spanning the gap. CDR3 sequence reads: CASSLQQGEGYTF. As DNA, the CDR3 is TGTGCCAGCAGCTTACAACAGGGAGAGGGCTACACCTTC.

V and J are TRBV5-5 and TRBJ1-1, with D possibly matching TRBD1 (5 bases). Germline values: CDR1 SGHKS, CDR2 YYEKEE (reference sequence). The CDR3 runs to 13 residues. V was cut by 4 bases and J by 3 bases, with 10 bases left in between. CDR3 region: CASSPEGDTEAFF. Here the CDR3 DNA reads TGTGCCAGCAGCCCCGAAGGGGACACTGAAGCTTTCTTT.

The chain has TRBV5-1 and TRBJ2-7; a weak D match, TRBD2 (6 bases). Germline V CDR1 and CDR2: SGHRS, YFSETQ. The CDR3 sequence is 14 residues long. Deletions cut 3 bases from V and 4 bases from J, with 14 bases between. The CDR3 region is CASSSPGELYEQYF. In DNA form, the CDR3 reads TGCGCCAGCAGCTCCCCGGGGGAGTTGTACGAGCAGTACTTC.

J is TRBJ1-3 and V is TRBV15; D possibly corresponds to TRBD1 (5 bases). CDR1 and CDR2 (germline): LNHNV, YYDKDF (reference sequence). CDR3 size: 14 residues. V lost 3 bases and J 3 bases, leaving 9 bases between the germline ends. CDR3 in DNA: TGTGCCACCAGCAGTCGGGGGGGTGGAAACACCATATATTTT. Amino acids: CATSSRGGGNTIYF.

The chain links TRBV4-1 to TRBJ2-1; 9 bases are shared with TRBD2. Germline V gene sequence: CDR1 MGHRA, CDR2 YSYEKL. Losses at the gene ends were 4 bases for V and 5 bases for J; bases not matched to a gene: 12. The CDR3 runs 17 residues. The CDR3 sequence is CASSPRSIAGVDNEQFF. Written as DNA, the CDR3 is TGCGCCAGCAGCCCCCGTTCGATAGCGGGAGTCGACAATGAGCAGTTCTTC.

For this clone: In the same sample, other DNA sequences code for this CDR3. The gene calls are TRBV7-3 and TRBJ2-5, with D possibly matching TRBD1 (6 bases). Germline assignment: CDR1 SGHTA and CDR2 FQGTGA. The CDR3 has 14 residues. The V end lost 0 bases, the J end lost 2 bases, and 7 bases lay between the germline ends. The CDR3 region has the DNA TGTGCCAGCAGCTTAACAGGGGGTCAAGAGACCCAGTACTTC. Its translation is CASSLTGGQETQYF.

This chain uses TRBV28 with TRBJ2-7, with unresolved D. The CDR3 contains 11 residues. Germline CDR1 is MDHEN and CDR2 is SYDVKM. Between the trimmed V and J ends, which lost 4 bases and 3 bases, there was a span of 4 bases. The CDR3 sequence: CASSSVYEQYF. The CDR3 nucleotides are TGTGCCAGCAGTTCGGTCTACGAGCAGTACTTC.

This chain joins TRBV19 and TRBJ2-2; the D gene is possibly TRBD2 (5 bases). Germline V gives CDR1 LNHDA, CDR2 SQIVND (reference sequence). The V and J ends lost 7 bases and 2 bases respectively, with 8 bases between them. The length of the CDR3 is 13 residues. The CDR3 region has the DNA TGTGCCAGTATGGGAGACAACACCGGGGAGCTGTTTTTT. As protein: CASMGDNTGELFF.

The genes are TRBV5-4 and TRBJ1-6; D call uncertain. The germline V gene encodes CDR1 SGHNT and CDR2 YYREEE (reference sequence). This CDR3 contains 16 residues. The V end lost 2 bases, the J end lost 4 bases, and 13 bases lay between the germline ends. The CDR3 coding sequence is TGTGCCAGCAGCTTAATTATGTCAGATTATAATTCACCCCTCCACTTT. As protein: CASSLIMSDYNSPLHF.